This is a list of T cell receptor beta chains from one sample in a study of T cell responses to AZD1222 COVID-19 vaccine. TCRdb's table, derived via immunoSEQ multiplex PCR, lists solely in-frame clones and lacks some. The sample has over 90,000 clones, roughly 90% seen once. Specimen: peripheral blood, collected 28 days after the second AZD1222 dose. The origin of the receptors is an adult who received the AZD1222 COVID-19 vaccine. The CDR3 runs from the conserved cysteine through the conserved F or W.

len | v_gene | CDR3aa
12 | TRBV4-2 | CATGVGDNEQFF
13 | TRBV7-8 | CASSTSGPYEQYF
16 | TRBV7-9 | CASSSTGRGSTDTQYF
14 | TRBV5-4 | CASSLQGAGTEAFF
12 | TRBV12-3/TRBV12-4 | CASSLSGGVAFF
12 | TRBV28 | CASSWTAAEQFF
13 | TRBV9 | CASSVATNTEAFF
11 | TRBV2 | CASSEGYEQYF
13 | TRBV7-2 | CASSPENTGELFF
15 | TRBV5-6 | CASSSLTRTGVEQYF
15 | TRBV7-2 | CASSLASRQGYGYTF
11 | TRBV6-5 | CASSTVAEAFF
13 | TRBV9 | CASSGQQGSEAFF
11 | TRBV6-2/TRBV6-3 | CASSYAYEQYF